This record concerns one T cell receptor beta chain sequence. Clones were sequenced by immunoSEQ multiplex PCR, and TCRdb holds only the in-frame ones, with some missing. In the table there are 7,000 or so clones, approximately 89% of which are singletons. This entry is derived from a study of T cell clonotyping in hematopoietic cell transplantation. Deletions cut 0 bases from V and 2 bases from J, with 8 bases between. The CDR3 loop spans 14 amino acids. CDR1 is SGHRS, CDR2 YFSETQ, per germline. Samples: about 28 days before transplant, then days 30, 100 and 180 after. This receptor was taken from a young adult male patient who had an allogeneic stem cell transplant from a related donor, so the T cells may come from the graft donor. Some clones in this sample may be carry-over from other donors' samples. This chain links TRBV5-1 with TRBJ2-5; no reliable D call. The sample in question was PBMCs, obtained 100 days after allogeneic stem cell transplant. The CDR3 protein is CASSLEGPQETQYF. CDR3 nucleotide sequence: TGCGCCAGCAGCTTGGAGGGCCCACAAGAGACCCAGTACTTC. The full variable domain, its missing parts supplied by reference TRBV5-1 and TRBJ2-5, is KAGVTQTPRYLIKTRGQQVTLSCSPISGHRSVSWYQQTPGQGLQFLFEYFSETQRNKGNFPGRFSGRQFSNSRSEMNVSTLELGDSALYLCASSLEGPQETQYFGPGTRLLVL.